This T cell receptor (beta chain) was sequenced during a study of post-analysis software for immune sequencing data. CDR3 length: 13 residues. Germline V gives CDR1 DFQATT, CDR2 SNEGSKA (reference sequence). With 0 bases removed from V and 1 base from J, the gap between germline ends came to 6 bases. Note on this clonotype: Its antigen is unknown.

Unique molecular identifiers featured in each of the TCR beta cDNA libraries. TCRdb processed the PCR reads anew with MiXCR; each CDR3 protein has one entry. This sample has under 650,000 distinct CDR3 sequences, with roughly 46% found just once. General study results and limits: Among several TRBV segments more frequent in patients than controls were TRBV5-6, TRBV5-1 and TRBV20-1. Strong co-clustering by F measure was evident for samples that had been prepared in the same batch.

The sequenced material came from blood. The rearrangement uses TRBV20-1 and TRBJ2-5; the D is unclear. The receptor's source is a girl aged 10 to 17 with multiple sclerosis. The CDR3 reads CSARDWAQETQYF. In DNA, the CDR3 is TGCAGTGCTAGAGATTGGGCCCAAGAGACCCAGTACTTC.